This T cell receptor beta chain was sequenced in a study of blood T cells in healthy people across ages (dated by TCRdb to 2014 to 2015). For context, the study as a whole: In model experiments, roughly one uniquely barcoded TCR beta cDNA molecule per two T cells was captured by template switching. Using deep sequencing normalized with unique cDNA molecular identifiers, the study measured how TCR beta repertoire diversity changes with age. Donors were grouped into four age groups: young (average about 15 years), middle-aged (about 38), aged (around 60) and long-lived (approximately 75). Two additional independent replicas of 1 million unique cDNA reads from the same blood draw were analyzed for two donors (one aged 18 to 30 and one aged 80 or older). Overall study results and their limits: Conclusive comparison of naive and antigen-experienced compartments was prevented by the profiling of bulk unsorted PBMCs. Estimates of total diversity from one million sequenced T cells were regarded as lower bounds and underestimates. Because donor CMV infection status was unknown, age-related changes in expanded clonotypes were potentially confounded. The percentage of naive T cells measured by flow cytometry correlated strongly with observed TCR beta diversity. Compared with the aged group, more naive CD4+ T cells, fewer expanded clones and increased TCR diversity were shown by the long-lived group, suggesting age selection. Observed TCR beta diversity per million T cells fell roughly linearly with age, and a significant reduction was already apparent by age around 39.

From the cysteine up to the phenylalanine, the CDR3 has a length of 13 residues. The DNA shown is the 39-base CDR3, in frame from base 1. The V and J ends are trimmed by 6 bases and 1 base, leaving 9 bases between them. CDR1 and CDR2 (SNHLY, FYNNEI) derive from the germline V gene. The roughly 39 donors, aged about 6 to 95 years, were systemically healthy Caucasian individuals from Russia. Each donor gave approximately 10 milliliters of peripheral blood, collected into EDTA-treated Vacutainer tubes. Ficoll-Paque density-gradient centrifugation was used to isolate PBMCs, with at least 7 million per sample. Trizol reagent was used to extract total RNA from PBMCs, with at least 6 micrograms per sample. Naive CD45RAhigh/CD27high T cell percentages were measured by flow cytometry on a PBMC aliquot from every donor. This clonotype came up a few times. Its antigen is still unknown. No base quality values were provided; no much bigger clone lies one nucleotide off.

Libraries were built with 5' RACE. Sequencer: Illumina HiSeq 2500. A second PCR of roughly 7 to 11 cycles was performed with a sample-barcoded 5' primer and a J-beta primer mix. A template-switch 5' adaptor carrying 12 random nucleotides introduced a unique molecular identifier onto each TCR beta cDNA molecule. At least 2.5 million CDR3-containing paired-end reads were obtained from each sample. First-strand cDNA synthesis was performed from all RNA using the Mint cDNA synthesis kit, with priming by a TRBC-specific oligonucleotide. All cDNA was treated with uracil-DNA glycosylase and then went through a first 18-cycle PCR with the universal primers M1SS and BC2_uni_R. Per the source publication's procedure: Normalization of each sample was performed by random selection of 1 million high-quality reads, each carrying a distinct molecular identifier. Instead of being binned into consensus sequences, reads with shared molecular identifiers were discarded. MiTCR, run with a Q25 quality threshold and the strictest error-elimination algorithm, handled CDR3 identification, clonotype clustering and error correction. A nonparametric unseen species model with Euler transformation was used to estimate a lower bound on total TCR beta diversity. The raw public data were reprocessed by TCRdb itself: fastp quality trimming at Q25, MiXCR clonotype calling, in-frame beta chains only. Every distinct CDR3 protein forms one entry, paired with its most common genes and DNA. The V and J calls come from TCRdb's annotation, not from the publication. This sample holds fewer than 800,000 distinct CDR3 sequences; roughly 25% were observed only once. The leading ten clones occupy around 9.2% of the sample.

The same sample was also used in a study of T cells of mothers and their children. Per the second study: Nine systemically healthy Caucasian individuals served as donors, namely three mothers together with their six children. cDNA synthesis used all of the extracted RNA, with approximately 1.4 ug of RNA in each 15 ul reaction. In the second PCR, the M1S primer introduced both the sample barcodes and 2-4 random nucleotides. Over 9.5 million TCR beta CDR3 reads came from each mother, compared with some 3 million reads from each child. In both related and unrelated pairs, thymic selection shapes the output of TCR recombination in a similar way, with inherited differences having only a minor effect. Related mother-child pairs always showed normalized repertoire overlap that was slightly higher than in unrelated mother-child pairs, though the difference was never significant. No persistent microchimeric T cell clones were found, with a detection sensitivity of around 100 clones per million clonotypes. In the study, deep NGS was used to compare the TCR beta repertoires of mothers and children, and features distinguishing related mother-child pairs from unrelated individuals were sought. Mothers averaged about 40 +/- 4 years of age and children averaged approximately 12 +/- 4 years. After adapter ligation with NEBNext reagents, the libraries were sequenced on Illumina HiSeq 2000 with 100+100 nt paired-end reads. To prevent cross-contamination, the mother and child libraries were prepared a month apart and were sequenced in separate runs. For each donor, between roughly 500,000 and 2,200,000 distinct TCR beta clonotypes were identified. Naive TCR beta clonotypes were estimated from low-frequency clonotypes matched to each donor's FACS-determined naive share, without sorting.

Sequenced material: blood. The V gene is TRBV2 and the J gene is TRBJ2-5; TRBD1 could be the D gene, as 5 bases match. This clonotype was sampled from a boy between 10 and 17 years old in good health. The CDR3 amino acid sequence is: CASRAGFQETQYF. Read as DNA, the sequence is TGTGCCAGCAGAGCAGGGTTCCAAGAGACCCAGTACTTC.